This TCR beta chain originates from a study of PD-1 blockade in classical Hodgkin lymphoma. Sample time point: newly diagnosed, previously untreated cHL patient sample. Magnetic depletion of non-target cells from thawed PBMCs yielded purified CD8+ T cells. Here immunoSEQ multiplex PCR was the method, and the copy in TCRdb shows in-frame clones only, minus some. The sample lists roughly 3,200 clones, 70% occurring once. To note about this clone: Compared with germline, one end of the junction differs, possibly owing to a read error. Other DNA sequences from this sample encode an identical CDR3 as well.

The CDR3 runs to 12 residues. Germline loops: CDR1 SGHAT, CDR2 FQDESV (reference sequence). The sample comprised CD8+ T cells from blood. The rearrangement joins TRBV11-1 to TRBJ2-7; D uncertain. This sequence originates from a human donor with classical Hodgkin lymphoma. This CDR3 reads CASSSGIYEQYF. Here the CDR3 DNA reads TGCGCCAGCAGCTCAGGAATCTACGAGCAGTACTTC.